The entry below describes one T cell receptor beta chain. The antigen it recognizes is unknown. No much larger clone exists at a distance of one base, and base qualities are not known. Based on the germline V gene, the CDR1 and CDR2 sequences are LGHNA and YNFKEQ. Spanning cysteine to phenylalanine, the CDR3 consists of 14 amino acids. The CDR3 DNA has 42 bases and is translated from base 1. Trimming removed 1 base from V and 5 bases from J, leaving 9 bases between the germline ends. The entry originates in a study of CD8+ T cells in alopecia areata listed by TCRdb under 2018. Some background on the complete study: Treated patients were enrolled in an open-label pilot trial of oral tofacitinib, 5 to 10 mg twice daily, for moderate-to-severe alopecia areata. Tofacitinib was administered for 6 to 18 months, and 6 months of follow-up off drug were then conducted to assess delayed response and recurrence. To study T cell clonal expansion in alopecia areata, the researchers applied high-throughput TCRbeta sequencing to both the C3H/HeJ mouse model and human patients. On the human side, TCRbeta sequencing was run on scalp tissue and on sorted CD4+ and CD8+ peripheral blood T cells from healthy controls and from alopecia areata patients with either patchy or totalis/universalis disease. Biopsies were taken from tofacitinib-treated patients at baseline and at 4 and 24 weeks of treatment, and a later scalp biopsy was taken in several of the tofacitinib-treated patients. Scalp clonality was compared among normal scalp (n=4), patchy alopecia areata scalp (n=8), and alopecia totalis/universalis scalp (n=8). RNA was obtained with the PAXgene miRNA kit for fixed scalp, the miRNeasy kit for PBMCs, and the RNeasy kit for mouse skin. immunoSEQ multiplex PCR using 35 Vbeta forward primers and 13 Jbeta reverse primers was used to amplify TCRbeta CDR3 regions. On the study overall, not on this receptor specifically: Compared with mice, TCR sequences shared between patients were less clear, possibly partly because of HLA diversity across the patient population. Resident alphabeta T cells in normal human skin are also sequenced, complicating scalp TCR repertoire analysis, unlike mouse skin dominated by gammadelta T cells. Compared with normal scalp, lesional scalp had higher clonality and more expanded CD8+ clones, particularly in alopecia totalis/universalis, a pattern that suggests antigenic drive.

The time point label on this specimen signifies: baseline before oral tofacitinib. Peripheral blood and lesional scalp punch biopsies were obtained from patients with alopecia areata. PBMCs were separated by density centrifugation and stained for CD3, CD4 and CD8, after which CD4+ and CD8+ T cells were sorted on a FACSAria. Library prep was done by the immunoSEQ multiplex PCR assay. RNA was extracted from all samples and reverse transcribed into cDNA as template for TCR sequencing. First-strand cDNA was synthesized using SuperScript III with a 2:1 mix of oligo-dT and random hexamers. A synthetic immune receptor repertoire was used to measure amplification bias, and any remaining bias was corrected computationally. The paper's processing steps were these. Raw reads were preprocessed for error removal, and CDR3 was defined according to IMGT conventions as running from the conserved cysteine to phenylalanine. To get clonality, Shannon entropy was normalized by log2 of the number of productive unique TCRs and the result was subtracted from 1. Whether scalp clones were CD4 or CD8 was inferred by matching scalp TCRbeta sequences against CD4 and CD8 repertoires sorted from blood. The table was pulled from immuneACCESS by TCRdb, which kept in-frame rearrangements only. Such tables lose some clones; where checked, under half of the loss comes from unresolved V genes, and the rest has no known cause. That table gives V, J and clone size, and the DNA gave D and trimming. The sample table shows fewer than 200,000 clones, and about 70% are seen once. Around 10% of the sample is held by the ten biggest clonotypes.

The chain links TRBV4-2 with TRBJ2-1, with the D call perhaps TRBD1 or TRBD2, as 7 bases match in each case. The receptor's source is a human donor with alopecia areata. The sequences come from CD8+ T cells sorted from blood, collected at week 0. The bases read TGTGCCAGCAGCCAAGCAGGGGGGGACAATGAGCAGTTCTTC. Its protein is CASSQAGGDNEQFF.